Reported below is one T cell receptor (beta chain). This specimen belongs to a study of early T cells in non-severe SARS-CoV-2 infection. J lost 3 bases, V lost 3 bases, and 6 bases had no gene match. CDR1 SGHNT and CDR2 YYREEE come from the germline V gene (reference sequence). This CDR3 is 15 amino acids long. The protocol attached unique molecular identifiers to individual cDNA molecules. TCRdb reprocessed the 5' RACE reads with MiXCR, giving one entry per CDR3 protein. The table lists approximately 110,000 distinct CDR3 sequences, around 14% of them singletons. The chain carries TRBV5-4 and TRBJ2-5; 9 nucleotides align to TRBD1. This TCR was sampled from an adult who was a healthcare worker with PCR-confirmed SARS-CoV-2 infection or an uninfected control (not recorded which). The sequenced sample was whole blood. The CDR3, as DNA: TGTGCCAGCAGCTGGGACAGGGCACCCGAAGAGACCCAGTACTTC. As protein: CASSWDRAPEETQYF.